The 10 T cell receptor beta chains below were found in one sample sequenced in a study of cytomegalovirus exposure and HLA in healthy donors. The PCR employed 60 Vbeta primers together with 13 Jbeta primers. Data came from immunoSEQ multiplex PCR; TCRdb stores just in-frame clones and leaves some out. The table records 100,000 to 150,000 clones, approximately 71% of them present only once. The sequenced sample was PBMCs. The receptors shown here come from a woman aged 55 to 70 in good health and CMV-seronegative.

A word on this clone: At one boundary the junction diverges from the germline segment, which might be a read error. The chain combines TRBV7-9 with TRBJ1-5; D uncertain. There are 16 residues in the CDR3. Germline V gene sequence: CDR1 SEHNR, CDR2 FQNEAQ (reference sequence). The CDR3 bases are TGTTCCAGCAGCTTAGTTGCGGGAAGTAGCAATCAGCCCCAGCATTTT. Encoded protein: CSSSLVAGSSNQPQHF.

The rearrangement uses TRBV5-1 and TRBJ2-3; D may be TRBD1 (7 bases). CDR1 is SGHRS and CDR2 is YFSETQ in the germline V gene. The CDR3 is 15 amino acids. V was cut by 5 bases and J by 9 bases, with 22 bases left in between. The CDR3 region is CASSKDGTSQGTQYF. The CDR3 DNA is TGCGCCAGCAGTAAAGACGGGACTTCACAGGGGACGCAGTATTTT.

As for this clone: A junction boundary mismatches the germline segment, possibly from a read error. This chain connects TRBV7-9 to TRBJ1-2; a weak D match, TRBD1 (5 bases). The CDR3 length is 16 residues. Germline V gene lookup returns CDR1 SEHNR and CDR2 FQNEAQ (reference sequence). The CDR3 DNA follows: TGTTCCAGCAGCTTCCTAGTGGGGGGAGCTAACTATGGCTACACCTTC. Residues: CSSSFLVGGANYGYTF.

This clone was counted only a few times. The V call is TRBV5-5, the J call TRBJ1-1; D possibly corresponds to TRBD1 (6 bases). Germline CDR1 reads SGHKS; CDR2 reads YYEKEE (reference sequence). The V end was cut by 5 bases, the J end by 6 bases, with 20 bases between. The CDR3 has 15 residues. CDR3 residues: CASRLRGGTGSEAFF. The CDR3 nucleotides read TGTGCCAGCAGATTGAGGGGGGGCACTGGATCTGAAGCTTTCTTT.

The CDR3 is CAISESLAQGSSLWGYTF. The CDR3 DNA reads TGTGCCATCAGTGAGTCGCTGGCGCAGGGATCCTCCCTATGGGGCTACACCTTC. This chain links TRBV10-3 with TRBJ1-2; possible D gene TRBD1, 5 bases. Between the trimmed V and J ends, which lost 0 bases and 8 bases, there was a span of 25 bases. Per germline, CDR1 ENHRY and CDR2 SYGVKD. CDR3 size: 18 residues.

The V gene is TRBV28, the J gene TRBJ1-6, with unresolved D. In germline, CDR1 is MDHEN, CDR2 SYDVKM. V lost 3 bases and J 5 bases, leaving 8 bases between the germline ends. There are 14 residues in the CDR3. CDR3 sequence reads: CASSFSLHNSPLHF. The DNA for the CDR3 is TGTGCCAGCAGTTTTTCCCTCCATAATTCACCCCTCCACTTT.

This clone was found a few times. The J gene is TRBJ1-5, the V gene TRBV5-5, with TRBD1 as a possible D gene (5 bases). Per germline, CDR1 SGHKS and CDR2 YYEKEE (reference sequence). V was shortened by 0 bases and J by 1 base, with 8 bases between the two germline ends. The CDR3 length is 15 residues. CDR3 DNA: TGTGCCAGCAGCTTGGGGTCAGGGAGCAATCAGCCCCAGCATTTT. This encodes CASSLGSGSNQPQHF.

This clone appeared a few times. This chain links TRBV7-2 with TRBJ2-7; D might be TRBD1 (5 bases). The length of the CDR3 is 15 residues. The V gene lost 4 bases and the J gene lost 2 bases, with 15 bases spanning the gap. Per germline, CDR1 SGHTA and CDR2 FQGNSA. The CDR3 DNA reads TGTGCCAGCAGCTCCCGGCTGGGGCCACCCTACGAGCAGTACTTC. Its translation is CASSSRLGPPYEQYF. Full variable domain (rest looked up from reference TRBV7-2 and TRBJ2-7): GAGVSQSPSNKVTEKGKDVELRCDPISGHTALYWYRQSLGQGLEFLIYFQGNSAPDKSGLPSDRFSAERTGGSVSTLTIQRTQQEDSAVYLCASSSRLGPPYEQYFGPGTRLTVT.

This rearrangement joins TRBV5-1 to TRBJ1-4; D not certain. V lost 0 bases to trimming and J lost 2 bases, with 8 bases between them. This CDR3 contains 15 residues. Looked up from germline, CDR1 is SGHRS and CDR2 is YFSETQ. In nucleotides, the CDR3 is TGCGCCAGCAGCTTGGTAATGGGCACTAATGAAAAACTGTTTTTT. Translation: CASSLVMGTNEKLFF.

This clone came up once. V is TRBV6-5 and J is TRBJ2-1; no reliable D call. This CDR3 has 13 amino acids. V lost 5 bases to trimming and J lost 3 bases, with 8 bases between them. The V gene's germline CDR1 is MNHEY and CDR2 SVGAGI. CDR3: CASSPPGYNEQFF. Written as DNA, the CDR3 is TGTGCCAGCAGTCCCCCCGGCTACAATGAGCAGTTCTTC.